The 20 T cell receptor beta chains below all came from one sample that was sequenced in a study of cytotoxic CD8 clonotypes in ibrutinib-treated CLL. Libraries were prepared by immunoSEQ multiplex PCR; TCRdb keeps only in-frame clonotypes and omits some of them. The sample holds some 300,000 clones, around four fifths seen once. The specimen was PBMCs, collected before ibrutinib treatment. These receptors were collected from a human donor with chronic lymphocytic leukemia.

The chain carries TRBV4-1 and TRBJ2-3; 11 nucleotides match TRBD2. CDR3 length equals 17 residues. Per the germline V gene, CDR1 is MGHRA and CDR2 is YSYEKL. J gave up 6 bases and V 1 base, and 9 bases lay outside the gene matches. As DNA, the CDR3 is TGCGCCAGCAGCCAAGGGATTAGCGGGAGGGCCAGGGATACGCAGTATTTT. It specifies CASSQGISGRARDTQYF.

The J gene is TRBJ2-7, the V gene TRBV5-4; D is uncertain. This CDR3 region has 13 residues. CDR1 is SGHNT, CDR2 YYREEE, per germline (reference sequence). V lost 1 base and J lost 7, with 12 bases in between. The CDR3 here is CASSLWFGTEQYF. The CDR3, as DNA: TGTGCCAGCAGCTTGTGGTTTGGCACTGAGCAGTACTTC.

This clone was recorded once. This CDR3 is CASSAAPTSGSVGELFF. The CDR3 DNA sequence: TGTGCCAGCAGCGCAGCCCCGACTAGCGGGAGTGTCGGGGAGCTGTTTTTT. The chain employs TRBV9 and TRBJ2-2, with 12 positions matching TRBD2. This CDR3 comprises 17 residues. The germline V gene encodes CDR1 SGDLS and CDR2 YYNGEE. The V and J ends lost 3 bases and 7 bases, in that order; junction bases with no gene match: 10.

This chain uses TRBV19 with TRBJ2-3; 13 bases are shared with TRBD2. V lost 5 bases, J lost 6 bases, and 5 bases stayed unmatched. CDR1 LNHDA and CDR2 SQIVND come from the germline V gene (reference sequence). The CDR3 contains 15 residues. The CDR3 region has the DNA TGTGCCAGTAGTGGACTAGCGGGAGTTTCGGATACGCAGTATTTT. It codes for CASSGLAGVSDTQYF.

The chain couples TRBV19 to TRBJ1-1; D is uncertain. V lost 5 bases and J lost 0, with 13 bases in between. This CDR3 is built from 15 residues. CDR1 is LNHDA, CDR2 SQIVND, per germline (reference sequence). Here the CDR3 reads CASSLVRPVNTEAFF. The CDR3 DNA sequence: TGTGCCAGTAGTCTCGTTAGACCGGTGAACACTGAAGCTTTCTTT.

This chain uses TRBV11-2 with TRBJ1-5, with 11 bases lining up with TRBD1. CDR3 length: 17 residues. Germline V gene sequence: CDR1 SGHAT, CDR2 FQNNGV. Germline trimming cut 10 bases from V and 9 bases from J; bases unmatched to any gene: 20. The CDR3 sequence is CAIASKRTGGDLMPQHF. DNA for the CDR3: TGTGCCATCGCTAGTAAACGGACAGGGGGCGACCTGATGCCCCAGCATTTT.

V is TRBV6-5 and J is TRBJ1-1; maybe TRBD1 (6 bases). The CDR3 spans 16 residues. V was cut by 1 base and J by 1 base, with 13 bases left in between. Germline assignment: CDR1 MNHEY and CDR2 SVGAGI. CDR3 bases: TGTGCCAGCAGTTACTATGGGGGGGGCAAGAACACTGAAGCTTTCTTT. Residues: CASSYYGGGKNTEAFF.

DNA of the CDR3: TGTGCCAGCAGCCAAGATCTCGTTGGGGAGAGCACCTACAATGAGCAGTTCTTC. Its translation is CASSQDLVGESTYNEQFF. The V gene is TRBV14, the J gene TRBJ2-1, with D tentatively TRBD2 (5 bases). The V end lost 0 bases, the J end lost 2 bases, and 17 bases lay between the germline ends. Germline-derived CDR1 and CDR2 are SGHDN and FVKESK. The CDR3 consists of 18 residues. The full variable domain, rest sourced from reference TRBV14 and TRBJ2-1, is EAGVTQFPSHSVIEKGQTVTLRCDPISGHDNLYWYRRVMGKEIKFLLHFVKESKQDESGMPNNRFLAERTGGTYSTLKVQPAELEDSGVYFCASSQDLVGESTYNEQFFGPGTRLTVL.

This clone was observed a handful of times. V is TRBV19 and J is TRBJ1-2; the match to TRBD1 covers 8 bases. V gave up 7 bases and J gave up 3 bases; unmatched junction bases: 10. The CDR3 length is 15 residues. Germline CDR1 reads LNHDA; CDR2 reads SQIVND (reference sequence). The CDR3 sequence: CASISRGRVDYGYTF. In DNA form, the CDR3 reads TGTGCCAGTATCTCCAGGGGGCGCGTGGACTATGGCTACACCTTC.

The J gene is TRBJ1-5, the V gene TRBV25-1; possibly TRBD1 for D (6 bases). CDR1 MGHDK and CDR2 SYGVNS come from the germline V gene. V lost 1 base and J 4 bases, leaving 11 bases between the germline ends. The CDR3 consists of 15 residues. Written as DNA, the CDR3 is TGTGCCAGCAGTGAATCGGGAGGGGGTAATCAGCCCCAGCATTTT. Translated: CASSESGGGNQPQHF. The full variable domain, its missing parts supplied by reference TRBV25-1 and TRBJ1-5, is EADIYQTPRYLVIGTGKKITLECSQTMGHDKMYWYQQDPGMELHLIHYSYGVNSTEKGDLSSESTVSRIRTEHFPLTLESARPSHTSQYLCASSESGGGNQPQHFGDGTRLSIL.

V and J are TRBV28 and TRBJ1-1; TRBD1 aligns across 7 bases. Trimming at V came to 7 bases and at J to 5 bases, leaving 7 bases not matched to a gene. Germline CDR1 reads MDHEN; CDR2 reads SYDVKM. This CDR3 has 13 amino acids. CDR3 protein: CASKTTGWTEAFF. CDR3 nucleotides: TGTGCCAGCAAAACGACAGGGTGGACTGAAGCTTTCTTT.

A few counts support this clone. The V call is TRBV6-5, the J call TRBJ2-3; the D gene could be TRBD1 or TRBD2 (6 bases each). CDR3 length: 15 residues. CDR1 is MNHEY and CDR2 is SVGAGI in the germline V gene. V was trimmed by 9 bases and J by 4 bases, leaving 20 bases between them. The CDR3 here is CASGELGGAADTQYF. The CDR3 nucleotides are TGTGCCAGTGGGGAGTTGGGGGGCGCGGCAGATACGCAGTATTTT.

Here the CDR3 reads CSVETGAGEKLFF. The CDR3 coding sequence is TGCAGCGTTGAAACAGGGGCAGGTGAAAAACTGTTTTTT. The gene calls are TRBV29-1 and TRBJ1-4; 7 bases line up with TRBD1. The CDR3 covers 13 residues. V lost 2 bases to trimming and J lost 7 bases; unmatched junction nucleotides: 4. The V gene's germline CDR1 is SQVTM and CDR2 ANQGSEA.

This sequence joins TRBV15 and TRBJ2-1; TRBD2 matches at 10 bases. The CDR3 loop spans 16 amino acids. V was pared by 2 bases and J by 8 bases, with 9 bases of the junction left unmatched. The germline CDR1 and CDR2 sequences are LNHNV and YYDKDF (reference sequence). The CDR3 bases are TGTGCCACCAGCAGACCTAGCGGGAGTTCTGTGGATGAGCAGTTCTTC. Translated: CATSRPSGSSVDEQFF.

This clone occurred once. The rearrangement uses TRBV30 and TRBJ1-2; tentative D call: TRBD1 (5 bases). Germline V gene data show CDR1 as GTSNPN and CDR2 as SVGIG (reference sequence). The CDR3 is 16 residues long. The germline V and J ends were trimmed by 3 bases and 6 bases, with 23 bases remaining between them. The CDR3 protein is CAWRPTTMGGADGYTF. Here the CDR3 DNA reads TGTGCCTGGAGACCCACCACCATGGGAGGGGCAGATGGCTACACCTTC.

This sequence joins TRBV25-1 and TRBJ2-7; 11 bases are shared with TRBD2. Germline V gives CDR1 MGHDK, CDR2 SYGVNS. After removal of 4 bases from V and 6 bases from J, the junction contained 8 bases not matched to a gene. The CDR3 is 15 amino acids. CDR3 sequence (DNA): TGTGCCAGCAGTGTGCTAGCGGGAGGCATTGGCGAGCAGTACTTC. Translated: CASSVLAGGIGEQYF.

V and J are TRBV19 and TRBJ2-3; D is unclear. Per the germline V gene, CDR1 is LNHDA and CDR2 is SQIVND (reference sequence). V dropped 1 base and J dropped 2 bases, with 7 bases sitting between them. The CDR3 is 14 amino acids. In DNA form, the CDR3 reads TGTGCCAGTAGTATAGGAGCCTCCACAGATACGCAGTATTTT. It specifies CASSIGASTDTQYF.

The CDR3 DNA is TGTGCCAGCAGCTTAGAATTGGGGGTCAATGAGCAGTTCTTC. This sequence encodes CASSLELGVNEQFF. This chain connects TRBV7-9 to TRBJ2-1; D may match TRBD1 or TRBD2 (5 bases each). Trimming took off 1 base at V and 6 bases at J, with 10 bases between the two ends. Germline V lookup: CDR1 SEHNR, CDR2 FQNEAQ (reference sequence). This CDR3 has 14 amino acids.

V and J are TRBV28 and TRBJ1-2; a weak D match, TRBD1 (5 bases). Germline CDR1 is MDHEN and CDR2 is SYDVKM. V was shortened by 3 bases and J by 4 bases, with 18 bases between the two germline ends. The CDR3 runs 16 residues. The CDR3 here is CASSFRDPRVRYGYTF. The CDR3 nucleotides are TGTGCCAGCAGTTTCCGGGACCCCAGGGTTCGCTATGGCTACACCTTC.

The gene calls are TRBV30 and TRBJ2-3; D not certain. The germline V gene has CDR1 GTSNPN and CDR2 SVGIG (reference sequence). This CDR3 is built from 12 residues. V gave up 5 bases and J gave up 3 bases, with 9 bases separating them. The DNA of the CDR3 is TGTGCCTGGGACCTCAGTACAGATACGCAGTATTTT. Its protein product is CAWDLSTDTQYF.